This T cell receptor (beta chain) was identified in a study of patients and donors after allogeneic stem cell transplantation. MiXCR, applied by TCRdb to the RT-PCR reads, yields one record per CDR3 protein. The sample contains about 960,000 distinct CDR3 sequences, 18% of which appear only once. A few counts support this clonotype. The ends lost 0 bases at V and 6 bases at J; junction bases unmatched: 6. Germline values: CDR1 LNHNV, CDR2 YYDKDF (reference sequence). The CDR3 consists of 15 residues. The rearrangement joins TRBV15 to TRBJ2-7; TRBD2 matches 9 bases. The sequencing input was blood, either unsorted or a sorted T cell fraction (not recorded which). This receptor was identified in a human donor who was either an allogeneic HSCT recipient or a stem cell or donor lymphocyte infusion donor (not recorded which). It is not recorded whose cells these are; they may come from a transplant donor. The CDR3 bases are TGTGCCACCAGCAGAGAGGGACTAGCTTTTGGCGAGCAGTACTTC. Residues: CATSREGLAFGEQYF.